This T cell receptor beta chain was obtained from a study of response to subunit inactivated influenza vaccine (dated by TCRdb to between 2017 and 2018). Background for the entire study: Deep quantitative T cell receptor repertoire profiling was used in the study to track responses to a trivalent subunit inactivated influenza vaccine. The full study reports these points: The authors proposed that each seasonal influenza vaccination may bring in only a limited number of new T cells.

Concerning this clonotype: No cognate antigen has been identified for it. There are no base qualities to consult, and no much larger clone falls within one base.

Libraries were built with RT-PCR. For sequencing, an Illumina HiSeq 2500 was employed. In-frame beta chains were kept once TCRdb had trimmed the public reads at Q25 with fastp and called clones with MiXCR. Identical CDR3 protein sequences are pooled into one entry, listed with their most common genes and DNA. The sample table contains almost 600,000 distinct CDR3 sequences; only one count was recorded for roughly 15% of them. The ten top clones hold approximately 12% of the sample. V drops 4 bases and J drops 8 bases, leaving 11 bases in between. CDR3 length: 12 amino acids, cysteine to phenylalanine. The read is trimmed to its CDR3 DNA, 36 bases read in frame from base 1.

The clonotype originates from a man aged 45 to 65 who received an inactivated influenza vaccine. Donor details come from another sample of the same person, matched by shared clones. The sequencing here drew on PBMCs from blood, taken about 13 days after vaccination. The V and J segments used are TRBV12-3 or TRBV12-4 and TRBJ1-1, with no confident D gene call. The DNA reads TGTGCCAGCAGTTGGCCCGGGTCGGAAGCTTTCTTT. It is translated as CASSWPGSEAFF.